This T cell receptor beta chain was sequenced during a study of OX40 agonist ivuxolimab in advanced cancers. Study outcomes and limitations: With doses of 0.1 to 3.0 mg/kg, CD4+ and CD8+ blood T cells had undergone clonal expansion by week 6. It was not determined which antigens were specifically recognized by the peripheral T cells that had undergone clonal expansion.

About this clone: Its antigen remains unknown.

Sequenced by immunoSEQ multiplex PCR; TCRdb stores in-frame clones only, minus some. There are 50,000 to 65,000 clones in the sample; about four fifths occur only once, and approximately 1% lies in the top ten. Germline assignment: CDR1 SGHKS and CDR2 YYEKEE (reference sequence). V shed 4 bases and J shed 3 bases, with 11 bases lying between them. This CDR3 contains 14 residues. The chain uses TRBV5-5 and TRBJ1-5, with unresolved D. This TCR derives from an adult with an advanced solid tumor such as melanoma, head and neck, liver or kidney cancer. The sample consisted of CD4+ or CD8+ T cells sorted from blood, taken in a trial of the OX40 agonist ivuxolimab. The CDR3 sequence: CASSPVASNQPQHF. For the CDR3, the DNA is TGTGCCAGCAGCCCTGTCGCCTCCAATCAGCCCCAGCATTTT. The whole variable domain, remainder taken from reference TRBV5-5 and TRBJ1-5, is DAGVTQSPTHLIKTRGQQVTLRCSPISGHKSVSWYQQVLGQGPQFIFQYYEKEERGRGNFPDRFSARQFPNYSSELNVNALLLGDSALYLCASSPVASNQPQHFGDGTRLSIL.